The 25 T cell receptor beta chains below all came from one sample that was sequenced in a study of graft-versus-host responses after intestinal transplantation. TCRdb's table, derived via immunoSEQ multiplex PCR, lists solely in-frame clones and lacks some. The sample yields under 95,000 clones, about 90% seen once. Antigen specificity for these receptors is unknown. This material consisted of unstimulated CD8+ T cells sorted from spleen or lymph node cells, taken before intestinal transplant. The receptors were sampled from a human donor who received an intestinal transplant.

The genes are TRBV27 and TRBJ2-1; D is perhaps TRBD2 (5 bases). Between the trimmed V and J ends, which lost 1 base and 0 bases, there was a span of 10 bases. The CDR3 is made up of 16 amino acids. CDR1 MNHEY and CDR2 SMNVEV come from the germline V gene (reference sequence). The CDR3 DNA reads TGTGCCAGCAGTTTATGGAGCGGTAGCTCCTACAATGAGCAGTTCTTC. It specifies CASSLWSGSSYNEQFF.

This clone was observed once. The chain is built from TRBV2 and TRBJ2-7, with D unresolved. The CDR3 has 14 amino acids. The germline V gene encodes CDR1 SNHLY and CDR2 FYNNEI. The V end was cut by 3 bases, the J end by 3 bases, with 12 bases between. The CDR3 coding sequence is TGTGCCAGCAGTGATCCTGGAGTGGGCTACGAGCAGTACTTC. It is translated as CASSDPGVGYEQYF.

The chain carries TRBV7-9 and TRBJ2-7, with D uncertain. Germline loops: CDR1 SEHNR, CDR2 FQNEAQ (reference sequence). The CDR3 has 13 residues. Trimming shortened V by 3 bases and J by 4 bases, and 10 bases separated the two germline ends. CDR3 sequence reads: CASSFPIAYEQYF. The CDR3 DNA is TGTGCCAGCAGCTTCCCTATCGCATACGAGCAGTACTTC.

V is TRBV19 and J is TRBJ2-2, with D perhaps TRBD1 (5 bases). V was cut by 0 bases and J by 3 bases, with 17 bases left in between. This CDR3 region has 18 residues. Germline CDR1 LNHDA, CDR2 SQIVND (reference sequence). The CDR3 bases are TGTGCCAGTAGTATAGAAGCAGGGCATTTGATCGACACCGGGGAGCTGTTTTTT. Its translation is CASSIEAGHLIDTGELFF.

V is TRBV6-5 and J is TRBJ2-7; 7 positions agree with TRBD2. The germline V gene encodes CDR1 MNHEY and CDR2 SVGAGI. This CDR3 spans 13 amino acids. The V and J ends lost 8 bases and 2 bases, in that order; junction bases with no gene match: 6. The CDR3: CASGAGDPYEQYF. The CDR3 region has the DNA TGTGCCAGCGGGGCGGGAGATCCCTACGAGCAGTACTTC.

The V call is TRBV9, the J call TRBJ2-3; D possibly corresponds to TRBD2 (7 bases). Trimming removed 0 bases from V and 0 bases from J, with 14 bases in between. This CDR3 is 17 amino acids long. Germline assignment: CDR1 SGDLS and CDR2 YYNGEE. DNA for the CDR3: TGTGCCAGCAGCGTAGTAGGAGGGGGGGGTAGCACAGATACGCAGTATTTT. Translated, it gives CASSVVGGGGSTDTQYF.

CDR3 in amino acids: CSVEGSRQGWGYNEQFF. CDR3 coding DNA: TGCAGCGTTGAAGGTTCGAGACAGGGGTGGGGGTACAATGAGCAGTTCTTC. The gene calls are TRBV29-1 and TRBJ2-1; 8 bases are a match to TRBD1. The CDR3 sequence is 17 residues long. V gave up 1 base and J gave up 4 bases; unmatched junction bases: 12. The germline gives CDR1 SQVTM, CDR2 ANQGSEA.

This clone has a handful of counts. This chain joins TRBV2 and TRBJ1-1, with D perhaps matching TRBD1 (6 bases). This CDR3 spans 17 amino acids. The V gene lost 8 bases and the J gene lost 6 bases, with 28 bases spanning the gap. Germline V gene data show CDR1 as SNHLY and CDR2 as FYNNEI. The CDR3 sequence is CASGLDPMNTGIPEAFF. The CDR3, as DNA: TGTGCCAGCGGATTGGACCCGATGAACACAGGGATCCCTGAAGCTTTCTTT.

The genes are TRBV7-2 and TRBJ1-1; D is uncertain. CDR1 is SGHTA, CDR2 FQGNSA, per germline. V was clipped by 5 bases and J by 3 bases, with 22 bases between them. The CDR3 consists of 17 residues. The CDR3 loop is CASSPSESGLADTEAFF. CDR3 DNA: TGTGCCAGCAGCCCCAGCGAGTCCGGTTTAGCGGACACTGAAGCTTTCTTT. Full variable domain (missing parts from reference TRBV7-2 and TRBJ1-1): GAGVSQSPSNKVTEKGKDVELRCDPISGHTALYWYRQSLGQGLEFLIYFQGNSAPDKSGLPSDRFSAERTGGSVSTLTIQRTQQEDSAVYLCASSPSESGLADTEAFFGQGTRLTVV.

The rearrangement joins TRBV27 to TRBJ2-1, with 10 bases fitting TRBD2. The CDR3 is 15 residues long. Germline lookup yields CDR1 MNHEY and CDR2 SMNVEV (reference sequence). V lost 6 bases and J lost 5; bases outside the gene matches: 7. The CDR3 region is CASRASGGLNNEQFF. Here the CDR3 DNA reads TGTGCCAGCAGGGCTAGCGGGGGATTAAACAATGAGCAGTTCTTC.

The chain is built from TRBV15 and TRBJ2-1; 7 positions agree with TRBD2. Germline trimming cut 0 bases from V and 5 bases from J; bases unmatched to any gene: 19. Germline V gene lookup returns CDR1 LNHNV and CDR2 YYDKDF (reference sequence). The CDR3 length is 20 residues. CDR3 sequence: CATSRDPATVAGLENNEQFF. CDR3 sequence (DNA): TGTGCCACCAGCAGAGATCCCGCCACGGTAGCAGGACTAGAAAACAATGAGCAGTTCTTC.

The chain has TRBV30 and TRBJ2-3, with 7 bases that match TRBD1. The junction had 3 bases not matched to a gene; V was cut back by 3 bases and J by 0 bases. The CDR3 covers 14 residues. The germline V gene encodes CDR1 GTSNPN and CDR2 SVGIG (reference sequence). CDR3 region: CAWRGDRSTDTQYF. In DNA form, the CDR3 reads TGTGCCTGGAGGGGGGACAGAAGCACAGATACGCAGTATTTT.

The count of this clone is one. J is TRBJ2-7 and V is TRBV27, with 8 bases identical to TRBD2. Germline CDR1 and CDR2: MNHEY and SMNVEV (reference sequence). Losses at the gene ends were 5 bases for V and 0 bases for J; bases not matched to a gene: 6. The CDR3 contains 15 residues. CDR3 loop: CASSELAGYSYEQYF. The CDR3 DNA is TGTGCCAGCAGTGAGTTAGCGGGATACTCCTACGAGCAGTACTTC.

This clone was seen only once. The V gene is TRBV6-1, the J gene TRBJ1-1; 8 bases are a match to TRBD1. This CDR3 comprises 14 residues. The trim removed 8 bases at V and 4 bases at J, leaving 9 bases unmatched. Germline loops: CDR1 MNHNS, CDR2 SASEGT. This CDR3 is CASGADRGGTEAFF. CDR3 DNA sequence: TGTGCCAGCGGGGCCGACAGGGGAGGCACTGAAGCTTTCTTT.

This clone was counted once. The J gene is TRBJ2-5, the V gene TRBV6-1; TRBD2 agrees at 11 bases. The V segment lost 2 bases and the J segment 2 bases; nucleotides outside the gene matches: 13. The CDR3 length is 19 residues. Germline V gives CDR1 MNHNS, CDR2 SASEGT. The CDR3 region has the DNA TGTGCCAGCAGTGAATGGGGCTCTAGCGGGGGGATCATACAAGAGACCCAGTACTTC. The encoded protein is CASSEWGSSGGIIQETQYF.

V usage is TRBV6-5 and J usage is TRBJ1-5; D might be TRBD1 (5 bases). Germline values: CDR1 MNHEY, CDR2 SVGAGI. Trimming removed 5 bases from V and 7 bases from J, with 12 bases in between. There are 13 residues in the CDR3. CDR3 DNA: TGTGCCAGCAGTCCCGGGGGGGACCAGCCCCAGCATTTT. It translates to CASSPGGDQPQHF.

CDR3 DNA sequence: TGCGCCAGCAGCCAAGGTAGGGGAAAGTGGCCCCAGCATTTT. Protein product: CASSQGRGKWPQHF. The chain carries TRBV4-1 and TRBJ1-5; a weak D match, TRBD1 (5 bases). V was clipped by 1 base and J by 9 bases, with 13 bases between them. The CDR3 loop spans 14 amino acids. Looked up from germline, CDR1 is MGHRA and CDR2 is YSYEKL.

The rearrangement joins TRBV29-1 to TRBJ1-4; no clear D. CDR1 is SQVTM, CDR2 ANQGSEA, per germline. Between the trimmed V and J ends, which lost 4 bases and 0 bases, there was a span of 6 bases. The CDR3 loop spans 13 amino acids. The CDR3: CSVVSATNEKLFF. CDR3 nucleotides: TGCAGCGTTGTTTCTGCAACTAATGAAAAACTGTTTTTT.

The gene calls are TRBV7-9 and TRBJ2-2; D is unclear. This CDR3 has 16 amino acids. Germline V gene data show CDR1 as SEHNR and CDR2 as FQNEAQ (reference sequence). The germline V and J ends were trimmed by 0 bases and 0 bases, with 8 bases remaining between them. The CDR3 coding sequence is TGTGCCAGCAGCTTAGCGCCGACACCGAACACCGGGGAGCTGTTTTTT. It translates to CASSLAPTPNTGELFF. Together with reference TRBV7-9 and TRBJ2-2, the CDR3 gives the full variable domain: DTGVSQNPRHKITKRGQNVTFRCDPISEHNRLYWYRQTLGQGPEFLTYFQNEAQLEKSRLLSDRFSAERPKGSFSTLEIQRTEQGDSAMYLCASSLAPTPNTGELFFGEGSRLTVL.

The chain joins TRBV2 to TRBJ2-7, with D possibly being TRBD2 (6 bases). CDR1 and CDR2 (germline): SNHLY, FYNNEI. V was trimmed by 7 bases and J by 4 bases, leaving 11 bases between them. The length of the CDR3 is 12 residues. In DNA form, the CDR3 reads TGTGCCAGCACCGGGGGAGTTTACGAGCAGTACTTC. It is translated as CASTGGVYEQYF.

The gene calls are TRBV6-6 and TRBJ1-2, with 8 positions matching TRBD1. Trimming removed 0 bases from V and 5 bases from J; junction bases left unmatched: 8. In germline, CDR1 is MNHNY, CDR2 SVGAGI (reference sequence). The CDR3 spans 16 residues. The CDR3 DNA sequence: TGTGCCAGCAGTTACTCGGGGCAGGGGGCTCTTTATGGCTACACCTTC. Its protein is CASSYSGQGALYGYTF.

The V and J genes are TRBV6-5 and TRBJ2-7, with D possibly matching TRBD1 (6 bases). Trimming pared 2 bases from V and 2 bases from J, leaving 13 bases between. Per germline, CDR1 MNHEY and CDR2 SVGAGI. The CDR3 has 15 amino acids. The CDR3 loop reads CASSYGAGATYEQYF. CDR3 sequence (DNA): TGTGCCAGCAGTTACGGGGCAGGGGCCACCTACGAGCAGTACTTC.

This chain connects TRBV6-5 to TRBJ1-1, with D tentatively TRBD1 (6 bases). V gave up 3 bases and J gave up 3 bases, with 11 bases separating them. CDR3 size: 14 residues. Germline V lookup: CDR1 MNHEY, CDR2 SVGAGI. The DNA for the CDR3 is TGTGCCAGCAGTTATCAACAGGGTTACACTGAAGCTTTCTTT. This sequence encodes CASSYQQGYTEAFF.

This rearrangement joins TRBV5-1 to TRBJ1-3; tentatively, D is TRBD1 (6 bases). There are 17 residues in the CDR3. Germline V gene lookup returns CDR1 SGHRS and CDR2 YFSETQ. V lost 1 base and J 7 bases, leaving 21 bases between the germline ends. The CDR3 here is CASSLRGQQSGWNTIYF. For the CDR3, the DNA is TGCGCCAGCAGCTTGAGGGGACAACAATCTGGGTGGAACACCATATATTTT.

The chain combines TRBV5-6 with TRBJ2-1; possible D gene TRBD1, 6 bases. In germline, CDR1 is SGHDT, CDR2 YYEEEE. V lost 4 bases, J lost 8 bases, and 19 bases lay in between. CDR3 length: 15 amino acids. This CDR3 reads CASSNRRDNRYEQFF. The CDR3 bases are TGTGCCAGCAGCAATCGCCGGGACAATCGATATGAGCAGTTCTTC.